The source of this T cell receptor (beta chain) is a study of T cell responses to AZD1222 COVID-19 vaccine. Germline V gives CDR1 MNHEY, CDR2 SVGAGI. The ends lost 4 bases at V and 9 bases at J; junction bases unmatched: 7. CDR3 length: 16 amino acids. This clone showed up just once. Its antigen is unknown. General study results and limits: Receipt of two AZD1222 doses was followed by a rise in Spike-specific TCR breadth and depth. A mostly white British donor set with more females was recruited, and clonal diversity was possibly underestimated. Seropositive at baseline were only a handful of AZD1222 recipients. Repertoire sampling occurred only after the peak T cell response.

Only in-frame clones appear in the TCRdb table, and some are missing; sequencing was by immunoSEQ multiplex PCR. This table has approximately 150,000 clones, around 92% appearing once. The sequence derives from an adult in good health. The specimen was peripheral blood, collected on day 0 of AZD1222 vaccination. This sequence joins TRBV6-5 and TRBJ2-1; 15 nucleotides align to TRBD2. The DNA of the CDR3 is TGTGCCAGCAGTTCCGGACTAGCGGGAGGGCCAGGTGAGCAGTTCTTC. Protein product: CASSSGLAGGPGEQFF.